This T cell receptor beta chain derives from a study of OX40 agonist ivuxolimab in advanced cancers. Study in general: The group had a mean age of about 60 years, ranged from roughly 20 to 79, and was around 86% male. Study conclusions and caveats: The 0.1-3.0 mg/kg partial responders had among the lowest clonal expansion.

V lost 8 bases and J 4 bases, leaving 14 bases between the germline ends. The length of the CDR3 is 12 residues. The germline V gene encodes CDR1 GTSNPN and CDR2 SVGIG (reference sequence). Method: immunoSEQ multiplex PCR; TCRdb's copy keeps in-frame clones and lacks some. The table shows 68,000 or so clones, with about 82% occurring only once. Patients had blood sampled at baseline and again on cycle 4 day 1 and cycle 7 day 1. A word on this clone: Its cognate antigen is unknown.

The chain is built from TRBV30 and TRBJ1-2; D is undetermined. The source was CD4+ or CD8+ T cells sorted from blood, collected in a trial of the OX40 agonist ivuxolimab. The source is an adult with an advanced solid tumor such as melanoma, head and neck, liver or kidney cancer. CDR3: CAGARTSYGYTF. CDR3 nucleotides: TGTGCCGGCGCGAGGACCTCCTATGGCTACACCTTC.